Detailed here is one TCR beta chain. The data originate from a study of blood T cell repertoires in COVID-19. Per the authors' pipeline: Amplification with reference gene primers provided the estimates of nucleated cell counts. Repertoires were generated with immunoSEQ multiplex PCR, while TCRdb's copy carries only in-frame clones and drops some. That table supplies the V and J calls and clone size; D and trimming were determined from the DNA. Of about 350,000 clones in the sample, about 90% were seen once. This CDR3 has 15 residues. V lost 5 bases, J lost 4 bases, and 8 bases stayed unmatched. Germline V gene data show CDR1 as SEHNR and CDR2 as FQNEAQ (reference sequence).

The chain has TRBV7-9 and TRBJ1-3, with 7 bases aligning to TRBD1. The sequenced material came from PBMCs or T cells enriched from blood (not recorded which). This receptor was obtained from a woman in her 30s who had recovered from COVID-19. The CDR3 sequence is CASSVTGLRGNTIYF. The CDR3 DNA reads TGTGCCAGCAGCGTGACAGGGTTGAGAGGAAACACCATATATTTT.